One and the same sample provided the 29 T cell receptor beta chains below, sequenced in a study of Ad26.COV2.S vaccination and SARS-CoV-2 variants. Treatment given: over 15 received Ad26.COV2.S at low or high dose, single or two shots; roughly 5 received placebo; per-sample allocation not given. At day 63 after the first vaccine or placebo injection, samples were drawn. Sequenced by immunoSEQ multiplex PCR; TCRdb stores in-frame clones only, minus some. The sample includes 250,000 or so clones, approximately 88% seen only once; the top ten take less than 3.5%. Sequences were derived from peripheral blood, sampled in a trial of Ad26.COV2.S vaccine versus placebo. These receptors came from a person aged 18-65 years who received the Ad26.COV2.S COVID-19 vaccine or a placebo.

The V call is TRBV6-1, the J call TRBJ1-5, with 9 bases fitting TRBD1. The CDR3 spans 17 residues. V shed 3 bases and J 4 bases; nucleotides not matched to a gene: 10. Germline values: CDR1 MNHNS, CDR2 SASEGT. CDR3 in amino acids: CASSDAPGQGLNQPQHF. The CDR3 DNA is TGTGCCAGCAGTGATGCACCGGGACAGGGTTTGAATCAGCCCCAGCATTTT.

With respect to this clone: At the DNA level, this CDR3 is encoded by other sequences in the same sample as well. This chain uses TRBV6-4 with TRBJ1-5, with D unclear. The CDR3 length is 13 residues. CDR1 is MRHNA, CDR2 SNTAGT, per germline. V dropped 5 bases and J dropped 0 bases, with 5 bases sitting between them. The DNA of the CDR3 is TGTGCCAGCAGTAGAGATAGCAATCAGCCCCAGCATTTT. It encodes CASSRDSNQPQHF.

The chain uses TRBV7-8 and TRBJ2-7; 7 bases are a match to TRBD1. Germline V CDR1 and CDR2: SGHVS, FQNEAQ. The V segment lost 2 bases and the J segment 7 bases; nucleotides outside the gene matches: 11. This CDR3 has 15 amino acids. The CDR3 region is CASSLRSDRDGEQYV. CDR3 sequence (DNA): TGTGCCAGCAGCTTAAGGTCCGACAGGGATGGGGAGCAGTACGTC.

This chain joins TRBV19 and TRBJ2-3, with D unresolved. The CDR3 is 15 residues long. Between the trimmed V and J ends, which lost 1 base and 2 bases, there was a span of 10 bases. Germline loops: CDR1 LNHDA, CDR2 SQIVND (reference sequence). CDR3: CASSIVPGPTDTQYF. For the CDR3, the DNA is TGTGCCAGTAGTATAGTCCCTGGCCCCACAGATACGCAGTATTTT.

The chain links TRBV7-9 to TRBJ1-4, with TRBD1 matching over 9 bases. CDR1 is SEHNR and CDR2 is FQNEAQ in the germline V gene (reference sequence). The junction had 6 bases not matched to a gene; V was cut back by 5 bases and J by 5 bases. There are 15 residues in the CDR3. CDR3 protein: CASSLGGQGNEKLFF. The CDR3 DNA reads as TGTGCCAGCAGCCTTGGAGGACAGGGGAATGAAAAACTGTTTTTT.

The gene calls are TRBV6-5 and TRBJ1-1; a possible D gene is TRBD1 (6 bases). Germline CDR1 is MNHEY and CDR2 is SVGAGI. This CDR3 comprises 16 residues. V was clipped by 4 bases and J by 5 bases, with 20 bases between them. Written as DNA, the CDR3 is TGTGCCAGCAGTTTAAAGCAGGGGTTTGGGGGAACTGAAGCTTTCTTT. It codes for CASSLKQGFGGTEAFF.

V is TRBV5-1 and J is TRBJ1-4; TRBD1 might be the D (5 bases). V lost 0 bases to trimming and J lost 3 bases, with 15 bases between them. Germline V gene sequence: CDR1 SGHRS, CDR2 YFSETQ. The CDR3 is 17 amino acids. The chain's CDR3 is CASSLEGAGGPNEKLFF. CDR3 DNA sequence: TGCGCCAGCAGCTTGGAGGGAGCCGGGGGACCTAATGAAAAACTGTTTTTT.

The chain joins TRBV27 to TRBJ1-2; TRBD1 matches at 9 bases. The germline V gene has CDR1 MNHEY and CDR2 SMNVEV (reference sequence). V was clipped by 5 bases and J by 4 bases; unmatched bases: 14. The CDR3 loop spans 17 amino acids. The CDR3 spells CASSGDGTGRVGYGYTF. CDR3 nucleotide sequence: TGTGCCAGCAGTGGGGATGGGACAGGGAGAGTGGGCTATGGCTACACCTTC.

J is TRBJ2-1 and V is TRBV11-2, with 11 bases fitting TRBD2. Germline CDR1 reads SGHAT; CDR2 reads FQNNGV. The V segment lost 5 bases and the J segment 2 bases; nucleotides outside the gene matches: 5. This CDR3 has 16 residues. This CDR3 reads CASSPRTSGPYNEQFF. The CDR3 region has the DNA TGTGCCAGCAGCCCCCGGACTAGCGGGCCCTACAATGAGCAGTTCTTC.

The chain is built from TRBV15 and TRBJ1-2; 12 bases map to TRBD1. The CDR3 totals 16 residues. V shed 1 base, J shed 8 bases, and the junction held 8 bases outside the gene matches. Germline CDR1 and CDR2: LNHNV and YYDKDF (reference sequence). The CDR3 nucleotides read TGTGCCACCAGCAGAGGCCAGGGACAGGGGGCGGGCGGCTACACCTTC. Translating it yields CATSRGQGQGAGGYTF.

The chain's CDR3 is CASSTGQGTGGYTF. The CDR3 nucleotides read TGTGCCAGCAGTACGGGACAGGGGACGGGTGGCTACACCTTC. This chain uses TRBV28 with TRBJ1-2; 10 bases match TRBD1. Trimming at V came to 5 bases and at J to 7 bases, leaving 7 bases not matched to a gene. Germline V gene sequence: CDR1 MDHEN, CDR2 SYDVKM. CDR3 length: 14 residues.

The chain is built from TRBV10-3 and TRBJ2-7; 7 bases map to TRBD2. The CDR3 runs to 14 residues. The V gene end was trimmed by 5 bases and the J gene end by 4 bases; junction bases not matched to a gene: 8. CDR1 is ENHRY and CDR2 is SYGVKD in the germline V gene. The CDR3 nucleotides read TGTGCCATCAGTCCAGGGAGGGGCCTATACGAGCAGTACGTC. Translating it yields CAISPGRGLYEQYV.

The V gene is TRBV19, the J gene TRBJ1-1, with a possible D match to TRBD1 (5 bases). The V and J ends lost 5 bases and 7 bases respectively, with 17 bases between them. This CDR3 spans 14 amino acids. Germline V gene lookup returns CDR1 LNHDA and CDR2 SQIVND (reference sequence). The CDR3 region has the DNA TGTGCCAGTAGTGGGGGGTCGGGGGATGGTGAAGCTTTCTTT. This gives the protein CASSGGSGDGEAFF.

The table lists this clone with a few counts. J is TRBJ2-1 and V is TRBV28, with TRBD2 matching over 13 bases. In germline, CDR1 is MDHEN, CDR2 SYDVKM. CDR3 length: 17 residues. The V and J ends lost 4 bases and 3 bases, in that order; junction bases with no gene match: 6. The CDR3 DNA sequence: TGTGCCAGCAGTTCTGGGACTAGCGGGGATATCTACAATGAGCAGTTCTTC. This sequence encodes CASSSGTSGDIYNEQFF.

In the case of this clone: Other DNA variants within this sample encode the same CDR3. The chain joins TRBV3-1 (or the pseudogene TRBV3-2) to TRBJ2-1, with TRBD2 matching over 8 bases. CDR3 length: 13 residues. The J segment lost 6 bases and the V segment lost 4 bases, leaving 2 bases of the junction unmatched. Germline V CDR1 and CDR2: LGHDT, YNNKEL (reference sequence). The CDR3 DNA follows: TGTGCCAGCAGCCTCACTAGCGGCAATGAGCAGTTCTTC. Protein: CASSLTSGNEQFF.

The chain uses TRBV5-1 and TRBJ1-1; 10 nucleotides line up with TRBD1. V was clipped by 5 bases and J by 4 bases; unmatched bases: 5. CDR1 and CDR2 (germline): SGHRS, YFSETQ. The length of the CDR3 is 14 residues. CDR3: CASSRTGGFTEAFF. The CDR3 DNA is TGCGCCAGCAGTCGGACAGGGGGTTTCACTGAAGCTTTCTTT. Together with reference TRBV5-1 and TRBJ1-1, the CDR3 gives the full variable domain: KAGVTQTPRYLIKTRGQQVTLSCSPISGHRSVSWYQQTPGQGLQFLFEYFSETQRNKGNFPGRFSGRQFSNSRSEMNVSTLELGDSALYLCASSRTGGFTEAFFGQGTRLTVV.

This clone has a handful of counts. The chain recombines TRBV7-8 with TRBJ2-7; tentative D call: TRBD1 (6 bases). V lost 3 bases, J lost 0 bases, and 6 bases lay in between. The CDR3 spans 13 residues. The germline V gene has CDR1 SGHVS and CDR2 FQNEAQ. CDR3 sequence: CASSFRGSYEQYV. The CDR3 DNA reads TGTGCCAGCAGCTTCAGGGGCTCCTACGAGCAGTACGTC.

The chain employs TRBV7-3 and TRBJ2-3, with no clear D. The CDR3 loop spans 14 amino acids. V dropped 2 bases and J dropped 3 bases, with 9 bases sitting between them. Looked up from germline, CDR1 is SGHTA and CDR2 is FQGTGA. CDR3 nucleotide sequence: TGTGCCAGCAGCTTATACGTGGGAACAGATACGCAGTATTTT. Translated, it gives CASSLYVGTDTQYF.

The V call is TRBV28, the J call TRBJ2-7; D possibly corresponds to TRBD2 (6 bases). Trimming pared 4 bases from V and 4 bases from J, leaving 11 bases between. Germline values: CDR1 MDHEN, CDR2 SYDVKM. The CDR3 extends over 13 amino acids. DNA for the CDR3: TGTGCCAGCAGTTCAAGCGGGCTATACGAGCAGTACGTC. Translated: CASSSSGLYEQYV.

This chain links TRBV21-1 with TRBJ2-5; the table names TRBD1, a call not compared with the DNA. TRBV21-1 is described as a pseudogene. CDR3 length: 13 residues. CDR3 sequence: CASSILQKETQYF. Written as DNA, the CDR3 is TGTGCCAGCAGCATTCTCCAGAAAGAGACCCAGTACTTC.

The chain carries TRBV4-2 and TRBJ2-7, with 7 bases matching TRBD1. The CDR3 is 14 residues long. The V segment lost 2 bases and the J segment 3 bases; nucleotides outside the gene matches: 4. CDR1 and CDR2 (germline): LGHNA, YNFKEQ. CDR3 sequence reads: CASSQFQGDYEQYV. CDR3 sequence (DNA): TGTGCCAGCAGCCAATTCCAGGGGGACTACGAGCAGTACGTC.

The genes are TRBV29-1 and TRBJ1-4; possibly TRBD1 for D (6 bases). Germline CDR1 is SQVTM and CDR2 is ANQGSEA. The germline V and J ends were trimmed by 4 bases and 13 bases, with 16 bases remaining between them. This CDR3 spans 12 amino acids. The CDR3 reads CSVVGQGSRLFF. The CDR3 DNA reads TGCAGCGTTGTGGGTCAGGGGAGTAGACTGTTTTTT.

CDR3 amino acids: CAISAEYSNQPQHF. The CDR3 bases are TGTGCCATCAGCGCAGAGTATAGCAATCAGCCCCAGCATTTT. This sequence joins TRBV10-3 and TRBJ1-5; no firm D call. The CDR3 covers 14 residues. In germline, CDR1 is ENHRY, CDR2 SYGVKD. V was cut by 6 bases and J by 0 bases, with 9 bases left in between.

The chain uses TRBV7-9 and TRBJ2-1; TRBD2 matches at 9 bases. The ends lost 7 bases at V and 7 bases at J; junction bases unmatched: 5. CDR1 is SEHNR and CDR2 is FQNEAQ in the germline V gene (reference sequence). This CDR3 comprises 13 residues. This chain's CDR3 is CASTIAGVNEQFF. The DNA of the CDR3 is TGTGCCAGCACTATAGCGGGGGTAAATGAGCAGTTCTTC.

The chain couples TRBV4-3 to TRBJ2-2; 8 bases line up with TRBD2. The CDR3 runs to 17 residues. Germline V gene lookup returns CDR1 LGHNA and CDR2 YSLEER. V gave up 1 base and J gave up 3 bases; unmatched junction bases: 7. The chain's CDR3 is CASSQVSGSLYTGELFF. The DNA for the CDR3 is TGCGCCAGCAGCCAAGTGAGCGGGAGTTTGTACACCGGGGAGCTGTTTTTT.

The chain employs TRBV27 and TRBJ2-7, with a tentative D call TRBD1 (6 bases). The CDR3 is made up of 15 amino acids. Germline loops: CDR1 MNHEY, CDR2 SMNVEV (reference sequence). Trimming took 6 bases from V and 2 from J, leaving 17 bases between them. CDR3 in amino acids: CASSLLRQVTYEQYV. The CDR3 coding sequence is TGTGCCAGCAGCCTCTTGAGACAGGTTACCTACGAGCAGTACGTC.

The chain uses TRBV7-6 and TRBJ2-7, with 8 bases lining up with TRBD1. Germline lookup yields CDR1 SGHVS and CDR2 FNYEAQ. J lost 1 base, V lost 5 bases, and 4 bases had no gene match. The CDR3 consists of 14 residues. CDR3 in DNA: TGTGCCAGCAGCCTAAACAGGGGGTCCTACGAGCAGTACTTC. It translates to CASSLNRGSYEQYF.

The V call is TRBV4-1, the J call TRBJ1-2; D is unclear. Germline V gene data show CDR1 as MGHRA and CDR2 as YSYEKL. The CDR3 has 15 residues. Trimming shortened V by 7 bases and J by 2 bases, and 17 bases separated the two germline ends. Written as DNA, the CDR3 is TGCGCCAGCACCTACGACGCCGCGGTAAACTATGGCTACACCTTC. It yields the protein CASTYDAAVNYGYTF.

The gene calls are TRBV6-2 or TRBV6-3 and TRBJ1-1; D call uncertain. Trimming pared 5 bases from V and 1 base from J, leaving 8 bases between. CDR1 and CDR2 (germline): MNHEY, SVGEGT. The CDR3 has 13 amino acids. This CDR3 is CASSQHTNTEAFF. CDR3 in DNA: TGTGCCAGCAGTCAACATACGAACACTGAAGCTTTCTTT.